One sample yielded the 6 T cell receptor beta chains listed below, sequenced in a study of breast tumors, draining lymph nodes, adjacent tissues. TCRdb fed the multiplex PCR reads into MiXCR, producing one record per CDR3 protein. The top ten hold over 6.5% of the sample, which has over 70,000 distinct CDR3 sequences, roughly 28% seen once. Axillary draining lymph nodes of breast cancer patients supplied the node samples. The material sequenced was axillary lymph node tissue. The receptors were sampled from a female donor with breast cancer. Some clones in this sample may be carry-over from other donors' samples.

As regards this clonotype: It may be a read error: a sequence one base away is much more abundant. This sequence joins TRBV4-3 and TRBJ2-4, with TRBD1 matching 9 bases. Germline CDR1 is LGHNA and CDR2 is YSLEER. The CDR3 has 16 amino acids. CDR3 sequence reads: CASSQFRGQGKNTQYF. As DNA, the CDR3 is TGCGCCAGCAGCCAATTTCGCGGACAGGGGAAAAACACTCAGTACTTC.

This clonotype was seen ten or more times. V and J are TRBV9 and TRBJ1-1; 9 nucleotides agree with TRBD1. There are 16 residues in the CDR3. Germline CDR1 is SGDLS and CDR2 is YYNGEE. Trimming removed 0 bases from V and 3 bases from J; junction bases left unmatched: 6. This CDR3 is CASSVGPQGADTEAFF. The CDR3 nucleotides read TGTGCCAGCAGCGTAGGGCCACAGGGGGCGGACACTGAAGCTTTCTTT.

This clonotype has a count of ten or more. The V call is TRBV7-2, the J call TRBJ2-7; D is possibly TRBD1 (6 bases). CDR3 length: 15 amino acids. Trimming took off 2 bases at V and 0 bases at J, with 11 bases between the two ends. The germline CDR1 and CDR2 sequences are SGHTA and FQGNSA. The DNA of the CDR3 is TGTGCCAGCAGCTTAACCGGACAGCGCTCCTACGAGCAGTACTTC. Translation gives CASSLTGQRSYEQYF.

The sample holds many counts of this clonotype. The chain joins TRBV5-8 to TRBJ2-2; 10 bases map to TRBD1. Unmatched junction bases numbered 5, after V lost 4 bases and J lost 2 bases. This CDR3 spans 16 amino acids. Germline V gives CDR1 SGHTS, CDR2 YDEGEE. The CDR3 DNA reads TGTGCCAGCAGCACCGGGACAGGGGTCAACACCGGGGAGCTGTTTTTT. It codes for CASSTGTGVNTGELFF.

This clonotype was seen only a few times. It may be a read error: a sequence one base away is much more abundant. The chain carries TRBV20-1 and TRBJ2-2, with 7 positions matching TRBD2. This CDR3 is built from 15 residues. V was clipped by 1 base and J by 3 bases; unmatched bases: 5. Germline V lookup: CDR1 DFQATT, CDR2 SNEGSKA (reference sequence). CDR3 sequence reads: CSARASSGDTGELFF. The CDR3 nucleotides are TGCAGTGCTAGAGCATCAAGCGGGGACACCGGGGAGCTGTTTTTT.

Points on this clonotype: A read error is likely, as this CDR3 ends without the conserved phenylalanine or tryptophan. This sequence joins TRBV9 and TRBJ1-6, with D unclear. V was clipped by 3 bases and J by 8 bases, with 9 bases between them. Germline CDR1 and CDR2: SGDLS and YYNGEE. This CDR3 region has 13 residues. The CDR3 loop is CASSGAGHSPLHS. The CDR3 DNA is TGTGCCAGCAGCGGGGCCGGTCATTCACCCCTCCACTCT.